Listed below are T cell receptor beta chains from one sample, sequenced in a study of cytomegalovirus exposure and HLA in healthy donors. Some clones are missing from TCRdb's copy, which holds only in-frame ones; the method was immunoSEQ multiplex PCR. The table lists 130,000 or so clones, just under 75% of them singletons. Sequenced: PBMCs. The source of these receptors is a man aged 35-49 years in good health and CMV-seropositive. Each CDR3 is given with its conserved first and last residue. D genes are given only for firm matches. Some rows have no size entry. The others give once, few or many, or a class for an expanded clone.

TRBV28	TRBD1	TRBJ1-1	NA	CASSIGQARTEAFF	TGTGCCAGCAGTATAGGACAGGCTCGGACTGAAGCTTTCTTT
TRBV4-2	NA	TRBJ1-2	NA	CASSLAIMEGRSYGYTF	TGTGCCAGCAGCCTTGCGATCATGGAGGGGCGTAGCTATGGCTACACCTTC
TRBV2	NA	TRBJ2-1	NA	CASNAGWNEQFF	TGTGCCAGCAACGCAGGGTGGAATGAGCAGTTCTTC
TRBV5-1	TRBD1	TRBJ2-1	once	CASSLGQGESNEQFF	TGCGCCAGCAGCTTGGGACAGGGGGAGAGCAATGAGCAGTTCTTC
TRBV29-1	NA	TRBJ1-2	NA	CSVEGLNGYTF	TGCAGCGTTGAGGGGCTGAATGGCTACACCTTC
TRBV5-4	TRBD1	TRBJ2-6	NA	CASSLAGGSGANVLTF	TGTGCCAGCAGCTTGGCAGGGGGCTCTGGGGCCAACGTCCTGACTTTC
TRBV2	TRBD1	TRBJ2-7	NA	CASILKDRGHF	TGTGCCAGCATCCTAAAGGACAGGGGGCACTTC
TRBV10-2	TRBD2	TRBJ2-7	NA	CASRLAGGLDEQYF	TGCGCCAGCAGATTAGCGGGAGGGCTGGACGAGCAGTACTTC
TRBV29-1	TRBD1	TRBJ2-7	NA	CSVRDRSWKQYF	TGCAGCGTACGGGACAGGTCATGGAAGCAGTACTTC
TRBV7-9	NA	TRBJ1-4	NA	CSSSLVQGGKLFF	TGTTCCAGCAGCTTAGTACAGGGCGGGAAACTGTTTTTT